Listed here is a single TCR beta chain. Its binding antigen is unknown. The sample holds no much larger clone one base away, and base qualities are not on file. TCRbeta CDR3 regions were amplified from genomic DNA by means of the immunoSEQ Assay, a bias-controlled multiplex PCR. In the authors' own workflow: Nucleated cell counts per sample were estimated from amplification of reference gene primers within the assay. Sequence reads were collapsed and filtered to measure the absolute abundance of every unique TCRbeta CDR3 rearrangement. For each sample, productive Simpson clonality was calculated as the square root of Simpson's diversity index over productive rearrangements. TCRdb re-hosts the immuneACCESS table, in-frame sequences only. Its copies lack some clones; in the studies checked, an unresolved V gene accounts for under half of them, and the cause for the rest is not known. V, J and clone size were drawn from that table, and D and trimming were deduced from the DNA. The sample records just over 75,000 clones, 80% of which are singletons. Jointly, the top ten make up approximately 5.8% of the sample.

The sample is drawn from a study of blood T cell repertoires in COVID-19 (dated by TCRdb to about 2020). A note on the overall study: The collaborator samples originated in the United States, Italy and Spain and spanned the acute and convalescent phases of COVID-19. The material from the prospective study consisted of cDNA or gDNA derived from T cells, B-cell-depleted T cells, or PBMCs. Subjects who had been exposed to COVID-19, were actively infected with it, or had recovered from it provided the deeply sampled blood TCRbeta repertoires that made up the dataset. The repertoires were released in a freely available public database intended as a resource for research on the immune response to SARS-CoV-2. Samples came from the ongoing ImmuneRACE study (first 160 participants) plus 1,254 subjects from 6 global collaborators. Nearly every sample came with metadata listing a de-identified subject ID, COVID-19 status, age in years and sex. HLA class I and class II types, where available, came from metadata supplied by the sample provider rather than from assay-based typing. Here is what the overall study found, with its caveats: The quantity of clinical and demographic metadata differed by source and by participant and was supplied without curation.

Collaborating institutions collected whole blood in K2EDTA tubes following their own protocols. For TCRbeta analysis, collaborators shipped samples in one of three forms: frozen whole blood, isolated PBMCs, or DNA extracted from either of those sample types. The CDR3 has 14 amino acids, counting the end cysteine and phenylalanine. Kept here is only the CDR3 DNA, which spans 42 bases and is read in frame from base 1. The trim is 2 bases for V and 9 bases for J, with a gap of 14 bases between the germline ends. CDR1 and CDR2 are drawn from the germline V gene: LGHNT, FRNRAP. This receptor chain uses TRBV12-5 and TRBJ2-4; the D segment cannot be called with confidence. This TCR came from a man between 60 and 70 years old with active or convalescent COVID-19. Source material: peripheral blood. The nucleotide sequence reads TGTGCTAGTGGTTTGCGATTGGAGACCGCCATTCAGTACTTC. This yields the protein CASGLRLETAIQYF.